Listed below are T cell receptor beta chains from one sample, sequenced in a study of cytomegalovirus exposure and HLA in healthy donors. Produced via immunoSEQ multiplex PCR; TCRdb's table is partial and in-frame only. Counted here are roughly 120,000 clones, less than 90% occurring once; the ten biggest clones make up 0.2% to 0.3%. The sequencing input was PBMCs. These receptors were taken from a man aged 45-60 years in good health and CMV-seronegative. The CDR3 runs from the conserved cysteine through the conserved F or W. The order of the fields is V gene, CDR3 length, clone size, D gene, J gene, CDR3 DNA, CDR3 protein. The D gene is left open where the match is weak. The size field is filled for only some rows; it gives once, few, many or a size class.

v_call: TRBV28
cdr3_length: 17
clone_size: -
d_call: TRBD2
j_call: TRBJ2-5
cdr3_nt: TGTGCCAGCAGCTCCCTAGCAGCGGGGGGCCTTTTGGAGACCCAGTACTTC
cdr3_aa: CASSSLAAGGLLETQYF

v_call: TRBV27
cdr3_length: 14
clone_size: -
d_call: TRBD1
j_call: TRBJ2-7
cdr3_nt: TGTGCCAGCAGACTTCTGACAGGGGATAGCGAGCAGTACTTC
cdr3_aa: CASRLLTGDSEQYF

v_call: TRBV27
cdr3_length: 17
clone_size: -
d_call: TRBD1
j_call: TRBJ2-2
cdr3_nt: TGTGCCAGCAGTTTACGGCCCCAGGGGGCACCCCCCGGGGAGCTGTTTTTT
cdr3_aa: CASSLRPQGAPPGELFF

v_call: TRBV7-9
cdr3_length: 16
clone_size: few
d_call: -
j_call: TRBJ2-3
cdr3_nt: TGTGCCAGCAGCTTAAGCAACGGGTTAACCACAGATACGCAGTATTTT
cdr3_aa: CASSLSNGLTTDTQYF

v_call: TRBV7-3
cdr3_length: 14
clone_size: -
d_call: -
j_call: TRBJ2-7
cdr3_nt: TGTGCCAGCAGCTGGGACTTTGATTCCTACGAGCAGTACTTC
cdr3_aa: CASSWDFDSYEQYF

v_call: TRBV6-1
cdr3_length: 16
clone_size: -
d_call: TRBD1
j_call: TRBJ2-3
cdr3_nt: TGTGCCAGCAGTGAAGGGGGGGGACAGGGGACAGATACGCAGTATTTT
cdr3_aa: CASSEGGGQGTDTQYF

v_call: TRBV27
cdr3_length: 17
clone_size: once
d_call: TRBD2
j_call: TRBJ2-7
cdr3_nt: TGTGCCAGCAGTGTAGCAAGTAGCGGGGGGTTCTTCTACGAGCAGTACTTC
cdr3_aa: CASSVASSGGFFYEQYF

v_call: TRBV9
cdr3_length: 14
clone_size: few
d_call: TRBD1
j_call: TRBJ2-3
cdr3_nt: TGTGCCAGCAGCGGAGGGACAGGCGCAGATACGCAGTATTTT
cdr3_aa: CASSGGTGADTQYF

v_call: TRBV19
cdr3_length: 13
clone_size: -
d_call: TRBD1
j_call: TRBJ1-2
cdr3_nt: TGTGCCAGTAGTATGGTCAGGGGGAGCGGCTACACCTTC
cdr3_aa: CASSMVRGSGYTF

v_call: TRBV2
cdr3_length: 14
clone_size: -
d_call: TRBD2
j_call: TRBJ2-3
cdr3_nt: TGTGCCAGCAGCCACGGACTAGCCCCAGATACGCAGTATTTT
cdr3_aa: CASSHGLAPDTQYF

v_call: TRBV7-2
cdr3_length: 13
clone_size: -
d_call: -
j_call: TRBJ2-2
cdr3_nt: TGTGCCACCTACGCGGGATCCACCGGGGAGCTGTTTTTT
cdr3_aa: CATYAGSTGELFF

v_call: TRBV4-2
cdr3_length: 14
clone_size: -
d_call: TRBD1
j_call: TRBJ2-1
cdr3_nt: TGTGCCAGCAGCCAACAGGGGGCGGTCAATGAGCAGTTCTTC
cdr3_aa: CASSQQGAVNEQFF

v_call: TRBV5-1
cdr3_length: 16
clone_size: -
d_call: -
j_call: TRBJ1-6
cdr3_nt: TGCGCCAGCAGGAAGGGGCGGGAGTCCTATAATTCACCCCTCCACTTT
cdr3_aa: CASRKGRESYNSPLHF

v_call: TRBV19
cdr3_length: 16
clone_size: -
d_call: TRBD2
j_call: TRBJ2-7
cdr3_nt: TGTGCCAGTAGTACGAAAACTAGCGGGAGGATCTACGAGCAGTACTTC
cdr3_aa: CASSTKTSGRIYEQYF

v_call: TRBV20-1
cdr3_length: 11
clone_size: -
d_call: -
j_call: TRBJ2-5
cdr3_nt: TGCAGTGCTATATTACAAGAGACCCAGTACTTC
cdr3_aa: CSAILQETQYF

v_call: TRBV6-1
cdr3_length: 17
clone_size: -
d_call: TRBD2
j_call: TRBJ2-3
cdr3_nt: TGTGCCAGCAGTGAAGTGGGCGGGGGATTCGGGACAGATACGCAGTATTTT
cdr3_aa: CASSEVGGGFGTDTQYF

v_call: TRBV29-1
cdr3_length: 12
clone_size: -
d_call: -
j_call: TRBJ1-2
cdr3_nt: TGCAGCGTTAGTAGACAGGATTATGGCTACACCTTC
cdr3_aa: CSVSRQDYGYTF

v_call: TRBV6-5
cdr3_length: 15
clone_size: -
d_call: -
j_call: TRBJ1-1
cdr3_nt: TGTGCCAGCAGAAGAAGTACAGGACATAACACTGAAGCTTTCTTT
cdr3_aa: CASRRSTGHNTEAFF

v_call: TRBV5-8
cdr3_length: 15
clone_size: few
d_call: TRBD1
j_call: TRBJ2-7
cdr3_nt: TGTGCCAGCAGCTCCTACCGGGACAGGGCCGGCGAGCAGCACTTC
cdr3_aa: CASSSYRDRAGEQHF

v_call: TRBV28
cdr3_length: 12
clone_size: -
d_call: -
j_call: TRBJ1-1
cdr3_nt: TGTGCCAGCAGTTTGGCGCGGACTGAAGCTTTCTTT
cdr3_aa: CASSLARTEAFF

v_call: TRBV30
cdr3_length: 13
clone_size: few
d_call: TRBD1
j_call: TRBJ1-1
cdr3_nt: TGTGCCTGGAGGGGGGGACAGGGGGGGGAAGCTTTCTTT
cdr3_aa: CAWRGGQGGEAFF

v_call: TRBV7-9
cdr3_length: 12
clone_size: -
d_call: -
j_call: TRBJ1-1
cdr3_nt: TGTGCCAGCAGCGATATAGGGGCTGAAGCTTTCTTT
cdr3_aa: CASSDIGAEAFF

v_call: TRBV7-8
cdr3_length: 15
clone_size: -
d_call: -
j_call: TRBJ2-1
cdr3_nt: TGTGCCAGCAGCTTAGCACAGAGCTCCTACAATGAGCAGTTCTTC
cdr3_aa: CASSLAQSSYNEQFF

v_call: TRBV5-6
cdr3_length: 15
clone_size: -
d_call: TRBD1
j_call: TRBJ2-2
cdr3_nt: TGTGCCAGCAGCTCGGACAGGTCCAACACCGGGGAGCTGTTTTTT
cdr3_aa: CASSSDRSNTGELFF

v_call: TRBV4-1
cdr3_length: 14
clone_size: -
d_call: -
j_call: TRBJ2-7
cdr3_nt: TGCGCCAGCAGCCAGTCGACAGCCCCCTACGAGCAGTACTTC
cdr3_aa: CASSQSTAPYEQYF

v_call: TRBV10-3
cdr3_length: 14
clone_size: -
d_call: TRBD1
j_call: TRBJ2-4
cdr3_nt: TGTGCCAGTACGACAGGGGACGACAAAAACATTCAGTACTTC
cdr3_aa: CASTTGDDKNIQYF

v_call: TRBV28
cdr3_length: 15
clone_size: -
d_call: -
j_call: TRBJ1-4
cdr3_nt: TGTGCCAGCAGTTTAGGCGAAACAGTAAATGAAAAACTGTTTTTT
cdr3_aa: CASSLGETVNEKLFF

v_call: TRBV7-2
cdr3_length: 13
clone_size: -
d_call: TRBD1
j_call: TRBJ1-5
cdr3_nt: TGTGCCAGCAGCCGGGACAGGGATCAGCCCCAGCATTTT
cdr3_aa: CASSRDRDQPQHF

v_call: TRBV7-3
cdr3_length: 15
clone_size: few
d_call: -
j_call: TRBJ2-2
cdr3_nt: TGTGCCAGCAGCCCGCCGGGAGCGGCCACCGGGGAGCTGTTTTTT
cdr3_aa: CASSPPGAATGELFF

v_call: TRBV29-1
cdr3_length: 15
clone_size: -
d_call: TRBD1
j_call: TRBJ2-3
cdr3_nt: TGCAGCGTTGAAGGTGGTGACAGGGCCGCAGATACGCAGTATTTT
cdr3_aa: CSVEGGDRAADTQYF

v_call: TRBV19
cdr3_length: 13
clone_size: -
d_call: TRBD1
j_call: TRBJ1-1
cdr3_nt: TGTGCCAGTTCCGACAGGGGGCGGTCTGAAGCTTTCTTT
cdr3_aa: CASSDRGRSEAFF

v_call: TRBV6-6
cdr3_length: 15
clone_size: -
d_call: TRBD1
j_call: TRBJ1-2
cdr3_nt: TGTGCCAGCAGTTACACCGGGACAGGCTCCTATGGCTACACCTTC
cdr3_aa: CASSYTGTGSYGYTF

v_call: TRBV2
cdr3_length: 15
clone_size: -
d_call: TRBD2
j_call: TRBJ2-1
cdr3_nt: TGTGCCAGCAGTGCTAGCGGGGGGGCCCGGAATGAGCAGTTCTTC
cdr3_aa: CASSASGGARNEQFF

v_call: TRBV5-8
cdr3_length: 15
clone_size: -
d_call: TRBD2
j_call: TRBJ2-3
cdr3_nt: TGTGCCAGCAGCTCGGGAGGTTTTACCACAGATACGCAGTATTTT
cdr3_aa: CASSSGGFTTDTQYF

v_call: TRBV11-1
cdr3_length: 15
clone_size: -
d_call: TRBD1
j_call: TRBJ1-4
cdr3_nt: TGTGCCAGCAGCTTAGCGGGACAGGAAGTCGAAAAACTGTTTTTT
cdr3_aa: CASSLAGQEVEKLFF

v_call: TRBV5-8
cdr3_length: 15
clone_size: -
d_call: -
j_call: TRBJ1-5
cdr3_nt: TGTGCCAGCAGCTTGGAGACGGGGGGCAATCAGCCCCAGCATTTT
cdr3_aa: CASSLETGGNQPQHF

v_call: TRBV5-1
cdr3_length: 15
clone_size: -
d_call: TRBD1
j_call: TRBJ2-7
cdr3_nt: TGCGCCAGCAGGCACGGGACAGGTTTATTCTACGAGCAGTACTTC
cdr3_aa: CASRHGTGLFYEQYF

v_call: TRBV29-1
cdr3_length: 13
clone_size: -
d_call: -
j_call: TRBJ1-2
cdr3_nt: TGCAGCGTTAGGAGGGGGGGATTGGCGGGCTACACCTTC
cdr3_aa: CSVRRGGLAGYTF

v_call: TRBV5-1
cdr3_length: 16
clone_size: -
d_call: TRBD2
j_call: TRBJ2-7
cdr3_nt: TGCGCCAGCAGCCTTCGGACTAGCGGGAACACTTACGAGCAGTACTTC
cdr3_aa: CASSLRTSGNTYEQYF

v_call: TRBV4-3
cdr3_length: 16
clone_size: -
d_call: TRBD1
j_call: TRBJ2-6
cdr3_nt: TGCGCCCGCAGCCGGGACAGGGGGACTGGGGCCAACGTCCTGACTTTC
cdr3_aa: CARSRDRGTGANVLTF

v_call: TRBV9
cdr3_length: 15
clone_size: -
d_call: TRBD2
j_call: TRBJ2-3
cdr3_nt: TGTGCCAGCACGTTTAGCGGGAGGGGGGCAGATACGCAGTATTTT
cdr3_aa: CASTFSGRGADTQYF

v_call: TRBV2
cdr3_length: 16
clone_size: -
d_call: TRBD1
j_call: TRBJ2-3
cdr3_nt: TGTGCCAGCAGTCCTGGGGACAGAACAAACACAGATACGCAGTATTTT
cdr3_aa: CASSPGDRTNTDTQYF

v_call: TRBV6-1
cdr3_length: 14
clone_size: -
d_call: -
j_call: TRBJ2-7
cdr3_nt: TGTGCCAGCAGTACACAGGGACCTCCTAACGAGCAGTACTTC
cdr3_aa: CASSTQGPPNEQYF

v_call: TRBV18
cdr3_length: 15
clone_size: -
d_call: -
j_call: TRBJ1-1
cdr3_nt: TGTGCCAGCTCACCCCGGGAGGAAAGGGGAACTGAAGCTTTCTTT
cdr3_aa: CASSPREERGTEAFF

v_call: TRBV28
cdr3_length: 12
clone_size: -
d_call: -
j_call: TRBJ1-1
cdr3_nt: TGTGCCAGCACCCTCGGGGGGACTGAAGCTTTCTTT
cdr3_aa: CASTLGGTEAFF

v_call: TRBV10-3
cdr3_length: 13
clone_size: -
d_call: -
j_call: TRBJ2-2
cdr3_nt: TGTGCCATCAGTGTGTCGGAGACCGGGGAGCTGTTTTTT
cdr3_aa: CAISVSETGELFF

v_call: TRBV28
cdr3_length: 12
clone_size: -
d_call: TRBD1
j_call: TRBJ1-2
cdr3_nt: TGTGCCAGCGAACAGGGGCTCTATGGCTACACCTTC
cdr3_aa: CASEQGLYGYTF

v_call: TRBV6-1
cdr3_length: 13
clone_size: -
d_call: -
j_call: TRBJ1-1
cdr3_nt: TGTGCCAGCAGTAGGGTAACAGGAACTGAAGCTTTCTTT
cdr3_aa: CASSRVTGTEAFF

v_call: TRBV5-4
cdr3_length: 17
clone_size: -
d_call: TRBD2
j_call: TRBJ2-3
cdr3_nt: TGTGCCAGCAGCTTGTCGGGCGGGAGTCTAGCGATCTATACGCAGTATTTT
cdr3_aa: CASSLSGGSLAIYTQYF

v_call: TRBV5-4
cdr3_length: 17
clone_size: -
d_call: TRBD2
j_call: TRBJ2-7
cdr3_nt: TGTGCCAGCAGCTTGGAAGTCGCGACTAGCGGGATCTACGAGCAGTACTTC
cdr3_aa: CASSLEVATSGIYEQYF